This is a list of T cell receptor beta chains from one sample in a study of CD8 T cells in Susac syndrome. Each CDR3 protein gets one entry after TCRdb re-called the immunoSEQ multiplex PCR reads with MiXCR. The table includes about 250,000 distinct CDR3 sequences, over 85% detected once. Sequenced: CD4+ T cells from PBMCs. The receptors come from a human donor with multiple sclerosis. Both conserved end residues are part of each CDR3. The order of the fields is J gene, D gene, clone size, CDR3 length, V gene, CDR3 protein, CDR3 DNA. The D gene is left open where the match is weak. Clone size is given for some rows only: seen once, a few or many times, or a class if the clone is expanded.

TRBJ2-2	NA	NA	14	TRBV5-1	CASSLTGRTGELFF	TGCGCCAGCAGCTTGACAGGGCGGACCGGGGAGCTGTTTTTT
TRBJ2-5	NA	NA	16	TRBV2	CASNARASARQETQYF	TGTGCCAGCAATGCCCGGGCGTCTGCACGCCAAGAGACCCAGTACTTC
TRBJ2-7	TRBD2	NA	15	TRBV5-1	CASRISGGANYEQYF	TGCGCCAGCAGGATTAGCGGGGGGGCCAACTACGAGCAGTACTTC
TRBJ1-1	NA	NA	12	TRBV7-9	CASSLNTPEAFF	TGTGCCAGCAGCTTAAATACCCCTGAAGCTTTCTTT
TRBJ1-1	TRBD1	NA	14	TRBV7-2	CASSLAGRGSEAFF	TGTGCCAGCAGCTTAGCGGGCAGGGGGTCTGAAGCTTTCTTT
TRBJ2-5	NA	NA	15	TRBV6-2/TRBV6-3	CASSTRHLAGETQYF	TGTGCCAGCAGTACTAGACACCTCGCGGGGGAGACCCAGTACTTC
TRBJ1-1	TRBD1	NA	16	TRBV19	CASSPDGQGGNTEAFF	TGTGCCAGTAGCCCTGACGGACAGGGGGGGAACACTGAAGCTTTCTTT
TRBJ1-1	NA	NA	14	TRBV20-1	CSARNPTAGTEAFF	TGCAGTGCTAGAAACCCCACGGCCGGCACTGAAGCTTTCTTT
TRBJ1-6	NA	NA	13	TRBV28	CASSLDSLSPLHF	TGTGCCAGCAGTTTGGACAGTCTTTCTCCCCTCCACTTT
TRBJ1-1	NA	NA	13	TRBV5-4	CASSSTVNTEAFF	TGTGCCAGCAGCTCCACAGTGAACACTGAAGCTTTCTTT
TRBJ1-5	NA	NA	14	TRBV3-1	CASSPRGGYQPQHF	TGTGCCAGCAGCCCCCGAGGGGGGTATCAGCCCCAGCATTTT
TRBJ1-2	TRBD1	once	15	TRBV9	CASSVGMGQGYGYTF	TGTGCCAGCAGCGTAGGAATGGGACAGGGGTATGGCTACACCTTC
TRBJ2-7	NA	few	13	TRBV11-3	CASSLARMGEQYF	TGTGCCAGCAGCTTAGCCCGGATGGGCGAGCAGTACTTC
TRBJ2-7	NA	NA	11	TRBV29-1	CSVGHPYEQYF	TGCAGCGTTGGACACCCCTACGAGCAGTACTTC
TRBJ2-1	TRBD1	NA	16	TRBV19	CASSPTGTGNYNEQFF	TGTGCCAGTAGCCCAACCGGGACAGGGAACTACAATGAGCAGTTCTTC
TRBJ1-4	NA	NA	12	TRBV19	CAVSGTAEKLFF	TGTGCCGTCTCCGGGACGGCCGAAAAACTGTTTTTT
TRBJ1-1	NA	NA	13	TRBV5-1	CASSRGYGTEAFF	TGCGCCAGCAGTCGGGGCTACGGCACTGAAGCTTTCTTT
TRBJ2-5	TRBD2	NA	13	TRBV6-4	CASAREVQETQYF	TGTGCCAGCGCCCGGGAGGTACAAGAGACCCAGTACTTC
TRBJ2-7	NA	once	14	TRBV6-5	CASSYWDKKDEQYF	TGTGCCAGCAGTTATTGGGACAAGAAGGACGAGCAGTACTTC
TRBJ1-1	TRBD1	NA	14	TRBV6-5	CASSSRDRGLEAFF	TGTGCCAGCAGTTCCAGGGACAGGGGGCTTGAAGCTTTCTTT
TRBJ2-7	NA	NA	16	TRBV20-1	CSASHRGVPPLYEQYF	TGCAGTGCTAGCCACCGTGGGGTGCCACCCCTCTACGAGCAGTACTTC
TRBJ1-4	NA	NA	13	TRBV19	CAAEGGLNEKLFF	TGTGCCGCAGAAGGAGGGCTTAATGAAAAACTGTTTTTT
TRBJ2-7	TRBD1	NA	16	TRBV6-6	CASSYSKAGGFYEQYF	TGTGCCAGCAGTTACTCGAAAGCAGGGGGTTTCTACGAGCAGTACTTC
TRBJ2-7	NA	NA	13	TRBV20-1	CSAKGRAMYEQYF	TGCAGTGCTAAAGGCAGGGCAATGTACGAGCAGTACTTC
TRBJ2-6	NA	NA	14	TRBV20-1	CSANAVSGANVLTF	TGCAGTGCTAACGCGGTCTCTGGGGCCAACGTCCTGACTTTC
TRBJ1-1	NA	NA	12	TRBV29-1	CSGSDRNTEAFF	TGCAGCGGATCGGACAGAAACACTGAAGCTTTCTTT
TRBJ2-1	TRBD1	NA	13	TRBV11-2	CASSSDRVGEQFF	TGTGCCAGCAGCTCCGACAGGGTGGGTGAGCAGTTCTTC
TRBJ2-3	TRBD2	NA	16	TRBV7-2	CASSPRTSGYTDTQYF	TGTGCCAGCAGCCCCCGGACTAGCGGATACACAGATACGCAGTATTTT
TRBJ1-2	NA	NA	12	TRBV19	CASSIVDWGYTF	TGTGCCAGTAGTATAGTGGACTGGGGCTACACCTTC
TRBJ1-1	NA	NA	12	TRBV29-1	CSVVQAVARAFF	TGCAGCGTTGTCCAGGCAGTGGCGAGAGCTTTCTTT
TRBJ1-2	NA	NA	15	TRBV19	CASSVSAEWSYGYTF	TGTGCCAGTAGTGTCTCTGCGGAATGGAGCTATGGCTACACCTTC
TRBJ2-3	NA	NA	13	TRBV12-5	CASGFHEADTQYF	TGTGCTAGTGGTTTCCATGAGGCAGATACGCAGTATTTT
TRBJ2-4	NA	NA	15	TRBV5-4	CASSENSGAKNIQYF	TGTGCCAGCAGCGAGAATAGCGGAGCCAAAAACATTCAGTACTTC
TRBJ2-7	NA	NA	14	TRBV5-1	CASSLAVLSYEQYF	TGCGCCAGCAGCTTGGCGGTCCTGTCCTACGAGCAGTACTTC
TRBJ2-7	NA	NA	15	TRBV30	CAWSPAGRMIDEQYF	TGTGCCTGGAGCCCAGCGGGTAGGATGATCGACGAGCAGTACTTC
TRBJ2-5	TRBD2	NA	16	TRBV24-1	CATSDPTGLAGETQYF	TGTGCCACCAGTGATCCTACGGGACTAGCGGGCGAGACCCAGTACTTC
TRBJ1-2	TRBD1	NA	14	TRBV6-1	CASSEADRAHGYTF	TGTGCCAGCAGTGAAGCGGACAGGGCCCATGGCTACACCTTC
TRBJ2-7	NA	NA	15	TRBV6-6	CASSYSSGQPYEQYF	TGTGCCAGCAGTTACTCGAGCGGACAGCCCTACGAGCAGTACTTC
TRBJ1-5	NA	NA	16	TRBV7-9	CASSLAWGTEDQPQHF	TGTGCCAGCAGCTTAGCGTGGGGTACCGAGGATCAGCCCCAGCATTTT
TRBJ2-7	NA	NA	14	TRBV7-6	CASSLSRLSSEQYF	TGTGCCAGCAGCTTAAGCAGGCTTTCGAGCGAGCAGTACTTC
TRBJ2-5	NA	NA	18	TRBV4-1	CASSRIPGPSVYQETQYF	TGCGCCAGCAGCCGCATACCCGGTCCTAGCGTCTACCAAGAGACCCAGTACTTC
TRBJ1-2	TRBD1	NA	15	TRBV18	CASSPSGTGGDGYTF	TGTGCCAGCTCACCATCCGGGACAGGCGGGGACGGCTACACCTTC
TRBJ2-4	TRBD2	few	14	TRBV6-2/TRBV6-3	CASSYVGLANIQYF	TGTGCCAGCAGTTACGTGGGACTAGCCAACATTCAGTACTTC
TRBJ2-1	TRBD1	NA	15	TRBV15	CATSRVAGGGNEQFF	TGTGCCACCAGCAGAGTTGCAGGGGGCGGGAATGAGCAGTTCTTC
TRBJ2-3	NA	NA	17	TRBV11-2	CASSLPGHPAPSDTQYF	TGTGCCAGCAGCTTACCGGGCCACCCTGCCCCCTCAGATACGCAGTATTTT
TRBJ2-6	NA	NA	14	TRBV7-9	CASSRHAGANVLTF	TGTGCCAGCAGCCGCCACGCTGGGGCCAACGTCCTGACTTTC
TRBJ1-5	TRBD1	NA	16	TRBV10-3	CAISDQGAGSNQPQHF	TGTGCCATCAGTGATCAGGGGGCTGGTAGCAATCAGCCCCAGCATTTT
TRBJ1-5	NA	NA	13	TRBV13	CASSYYSNQPQHF	TGTGCCAGCAGCTACTATAGCAATCAGCCCCAGCATTTT
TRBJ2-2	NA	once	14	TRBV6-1	CASTLDRNTGELFF	TGTGCCAGCACCCTGGACCGTAACACCGGGGAGCTGTTTTTT
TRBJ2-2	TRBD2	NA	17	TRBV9	CASSVDGGGRAAGELFF	TGTGCCAGCAGCGTAGATGGTGGCGGGAGGGCCGCCGGGGAGCTGTTTTTT
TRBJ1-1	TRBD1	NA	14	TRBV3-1	CASRNRGPTGEAFF	TGTGCCAGCAGAAACAGGGGGCCTACGGGTGAAGCTTTCTTT
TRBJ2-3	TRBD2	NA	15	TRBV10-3	CAIRIAGGNTDTQYF	TGTGCCATCAGAATAGCGGGGGGGAACACAGATACGCAGTATTTT
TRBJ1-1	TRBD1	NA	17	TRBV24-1	CATSDSPQGGGKNEAFF	TGTGCCACCAGTGATTCTCCCCAAGGAGGGGGCAAGAATGAAGCTTTCTTT
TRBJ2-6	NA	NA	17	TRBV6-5	CASSHRVDNTGANVLTF	TGTGCCAGCAGTCACCGGGTTGATAATACTGGGGCCAACGTCCTGACTTTC
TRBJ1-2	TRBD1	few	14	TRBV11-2	CASSLMDRDYGYTF	TGTGCCAGCAGCTTAATGGACAGGGACTATGGCTACACCTTC